These T cell receptor beta chains were read from a single sample in a study of CDR3 diversity in severe acne. Each CDR3 protein is one row after TCRdb ran MiXCR on the PCR reads. This sample yields 79,000 or so distinct CDR3 sequences, of which roughly 49% are seen a single time; approximately 10% belongs to the top ten. Material for sequencing was blood. These receptor sequences come from a male donor with severe acne vulgaris. Each CDR3 is given with its conserved first and last residue. The order of the fields is clone size, D gene, J gene, V gene, CDR3 DNA, CDR3 protein. D genes are given only for firm matches. Clone size appears in some rows only: once, few, many, or a class for an expanded clone.

size: NA; D: TRBD1; J: TRBJ2-2; V: TRBV27; DNA: TGTGCCAGCAGTTTAGACAGGGGGCCCGGGGAGCCGCTTTTT; CDR3: CASSLDRGPGEPLF
size: many; D: NA; J: TRBJ1-5; V: TRBV7-2; DNA: TGTGCCAGCAGCTTAGGGGGCTGGGGGCGAGAAGGCAATCAGCCCCAGCATTTT; CDR3: CASSLGGWGREGNQPQHF
size: NA; D: NA; J: TRBJ2-7; V: TRBV15; DNA: TGTGCCACCAGCCCGCGGGACGGCTCCTACGAGCAGTACTTC; CDR3: CATSPRDGSYEQYF
size: few; D: NA; J: TRBJ2-7; V: TRBV15; DNA: TGTGCCACCAGCAGTCGTACAACCGCTAGGGAATACGAGCAGTACTTC; CDR3: CATSSRTTAREYEQYF
size: many; D: TRBD2; J: TRBJ2-1; V: TRBV10-1; DNA: TGCGCCAGCAGTGATACTGCCAGCACTAGCGGCAATGAGCAGTTCTTC; CDR3: CASSDTASTSGNEQFF
size: few; D: NA; J: TRBJ2-3; V: TRBV5-6; DNA: TGTGCCAGCAGCTTTCCGAGCGACGATACGCAGTCTTTT; CDR3: CASSFPSDDTQSF
size: NA; D: NA; J: TRBJ2-3; V: TRBV6-1; DNA: TGTGCCAGCAGCAGGGACAAGAGCACAGATACGCAGTATTTT; CDR3: CASSRDKSTDTQYF
size: NA; D: NA; J: TRBJ2-1; V: TRBV3-1; DNA: TGTGCCAGCAGCCGGGATCGTGAGCAGTTCTTC; CDR3: CASSRDREQFF
size: many; D: TRBD1; J: TRBJ1-4; V: TRBV12-3/TRBV12-4; DNA: TGTGCCAGCAGTGGGGTATTGGGACAGGGGGATGAAAAACTGTTTTTT; CDR3: CASSGVLGQGDEKLFF
size: NA; D: NA; J: TRBJ2-7; V: TRBV15; DNA: TGTGCCACCAGCAGAGGTGCCGCCTACGAGCAGTACTTC; CDR3: CATSRGAAYEQYF
size: many; D: TRBD1; J: TRBJ2-7; V: TRBV20-1; DNA: TGCAGTACTCAGAGGGGGCTGCCTAACTACGAGCAGTACTTC; CDR3: CSTQRGLPNYEQYF
size: NA; D: TRBD2; J: TRBJ2-3; V: TRBV2; DNA: TGTGCCAGCAGTCCTAGCGGGACGCAGTATTTT; CDR3: CASSPSGTQYF
size: many; D: NA; J: TRBJ2-3; V: TRBV20-1; DNA: TGCAGTGCTAGAGATGATGGCGCGTTGGGAGATACGCAGTATTTT; CDR3: CSARDDGALGDTQYF
size: many; D: NA; J: TRBJ2-7; V: TRBV5-8; DNA: TGTGCCAGCAGCTTCGACCTAAACCTCGGGGGTGAGCAGTACTTC; CDR3: CASSFDLNLGGEQYF
size: NA; D: NA; J: TRBJ1-6; V: TRBV25-1; DNA: TGTGCCAGCAGTTTGGTGGGGAGTTCACCCCTCCACTTT; CDR3: CASSLVGSSPLHF
size: many; D: NA; J: TRBJ2-3; V: TRBV11-3; DNA: TGTGCCAGCAGCCCGGGGATAGCAGATACGCAGTATTTT; CDR3: CASSPGIADTQYF
size: NA; D: NA; J: TRBJ1-5; V: TRBV7-2; DNA: TGTGCCAGCAGCCCTGACGGGTCATACAATCAGCCCCAGCATTTT; CDR3: CASSPDGSYNQPQHF